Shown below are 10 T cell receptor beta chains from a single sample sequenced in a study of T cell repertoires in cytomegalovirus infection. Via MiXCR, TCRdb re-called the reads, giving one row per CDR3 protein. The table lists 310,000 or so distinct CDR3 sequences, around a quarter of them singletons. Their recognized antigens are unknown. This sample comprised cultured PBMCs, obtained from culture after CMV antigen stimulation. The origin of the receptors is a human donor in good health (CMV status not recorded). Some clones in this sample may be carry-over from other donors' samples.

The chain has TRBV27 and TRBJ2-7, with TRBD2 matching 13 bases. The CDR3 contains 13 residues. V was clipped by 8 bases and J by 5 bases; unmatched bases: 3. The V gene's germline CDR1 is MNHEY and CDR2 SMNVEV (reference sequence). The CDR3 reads CASVLAGGDEQYF. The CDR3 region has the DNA TGTGCCAGCGTACTAGCGGGAGGGGACGAGCAGTACTTC.

The CDR3 spells CASSQPDTYEQYF. The CDR3 DNA reads TGCGCCAGCAGCCAACCCGACACCTACGAGCAGTACTTC. V and J are TRBV4-1 and TRBJ2-7; D remains ambiguous. Germline V CDR1 and CDR2: MGHRA, YSYEKL. Between the trimmed V and J ends, which lost 2 bases and 2 bases, there was a span of 7 bases. The CDR3 is made up of 13 amino acids.

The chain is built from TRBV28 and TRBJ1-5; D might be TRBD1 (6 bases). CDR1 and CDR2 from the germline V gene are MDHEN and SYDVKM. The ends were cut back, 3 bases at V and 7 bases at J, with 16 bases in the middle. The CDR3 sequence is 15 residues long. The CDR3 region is CASSFKLGAGQPQHF. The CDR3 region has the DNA TGTGCCAGCAGTTTTAAATTGGGGGCTGGGCAGCCCCAGCATTTT.

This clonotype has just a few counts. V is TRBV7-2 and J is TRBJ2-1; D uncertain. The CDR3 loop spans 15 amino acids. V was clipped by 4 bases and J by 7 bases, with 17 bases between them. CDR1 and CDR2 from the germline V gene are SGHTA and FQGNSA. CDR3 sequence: CASSSTSRVLNEQFF. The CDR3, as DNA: TGTGCCAGCAGCTCCACGTCCCGGGTCTTAAATGAGCAGTTCTTC.

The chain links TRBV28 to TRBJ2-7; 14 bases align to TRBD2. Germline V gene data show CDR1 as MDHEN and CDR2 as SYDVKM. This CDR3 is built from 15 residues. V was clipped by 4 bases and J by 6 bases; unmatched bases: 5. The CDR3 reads CASSSGTSGSIEQYF. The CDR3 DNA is TGTGCCAGCAGTTCAGGGACTAGCGGGAGTATCGAGCAGTACTTC.

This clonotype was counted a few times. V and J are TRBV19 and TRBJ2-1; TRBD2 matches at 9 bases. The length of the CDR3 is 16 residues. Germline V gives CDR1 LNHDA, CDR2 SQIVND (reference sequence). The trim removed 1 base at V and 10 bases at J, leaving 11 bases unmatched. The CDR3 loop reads CASSIVPLSGSGEQFF. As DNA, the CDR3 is TGTGCCAGTAGTATAGTTCCCCTTAGCGGGAGTGGAGAGCAGTTCTTC.

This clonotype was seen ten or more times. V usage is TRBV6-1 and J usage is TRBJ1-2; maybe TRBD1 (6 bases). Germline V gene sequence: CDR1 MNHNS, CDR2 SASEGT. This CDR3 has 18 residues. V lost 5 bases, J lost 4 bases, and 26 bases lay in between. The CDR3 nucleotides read TGTGCCAGCAGTACCCAAGGGGGGGGTAATGGACCCCTCTATGGCTACACCTTC. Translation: CASSTQGGGNGPLYGYTF.

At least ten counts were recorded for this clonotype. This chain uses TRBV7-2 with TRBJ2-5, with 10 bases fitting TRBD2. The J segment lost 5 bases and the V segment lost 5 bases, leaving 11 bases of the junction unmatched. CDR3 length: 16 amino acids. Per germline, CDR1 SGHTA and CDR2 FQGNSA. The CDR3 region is CASSPPGLAGAETQYF. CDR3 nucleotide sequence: TGTGCCAGCAGCCCCCCGGGGCTAGCGGGAGCTGAGACCCAGTACTTC.

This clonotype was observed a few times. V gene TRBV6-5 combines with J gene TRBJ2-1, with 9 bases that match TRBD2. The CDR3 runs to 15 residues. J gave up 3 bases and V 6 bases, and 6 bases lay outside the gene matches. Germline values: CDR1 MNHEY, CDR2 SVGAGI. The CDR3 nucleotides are TGTGCCAGCAGGTCGCGACTAGCGGACTACAATGAGCAGTTCTTC. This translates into CASRSRLADYNEQFF.

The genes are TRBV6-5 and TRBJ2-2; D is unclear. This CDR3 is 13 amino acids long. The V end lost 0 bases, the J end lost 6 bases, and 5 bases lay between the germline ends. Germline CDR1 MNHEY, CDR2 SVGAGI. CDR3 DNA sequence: TGTGCCAGCAGTTACTCGAGTCCCGGGGAGCTGTTTTTT. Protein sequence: CASSYSSPGELFF.